The rows below give T cell receptor beta chains drawn from one sample of a study of blood T cell repertoires in COVID-19. TCRdb keeps only in-frame clones here, not all; method: immunoSEQ multiplex PCR. The sample consists of 350,000 to 550,000 clones, about 89% of them appearing once. Material for sequencing was peripheral blood. All receptors derive from a woman aged 25 to 39 with acute or convalescent COVID-19. CDR3s include the opening cysteine and the closing phenylalanine or tryptophan. A D gene is named only where the DNA matches it firmly. Rows may omit the clone size; those that give it use once, few, many or a size class.

V: TRBV11-2
D: -
size: -
J: TRBJ2-7
CDR3: CASSLGPGSDSYEQYF
DNA: TGTGCCAGCAGCTTAGGCCCGGGGTCGGACTCCTACGAGCAGTACTTC

V: TRBV15
D: -
size: -
J: TRBJ2-4
CDR3: CATSRDSGGADLAKNIQYF
DNA: TGTGCCACCAGCAGAGATTCGGGGGGCGCCGATTTAGCCAAAAACATTCAGTACTTC

V: TRBV3-1/TRBV3-2
D: TRBD2
size: -
J: TRBJ2-2
CDR3: CASSQGVAGGGGELFF
DNA: TGTGCCAGCAGCCAGGGAGTCGCGGGGGGGGGCGGGGAGCTGTTTTTT

V: TRBV27
D: TRBD1
size: -
J: TRBJ2-7
CDR3: CASSLSTGGPYEQYF
DNA: TGTGCCAGCAGTCTCTCAACAGGGGGCCCCTACGAGCAGTACTTC

V: TRBV6-5
D: -
size: -
J: TRBJ1-2
CDR3: CASTAPGEYGYTF
DNA: TGTGCCAGCACCGCGCCGGGGGAGTATGGCTACACCTTC

V: TRBV3-1/TRBV3-2
D: TRBD2
size: -
J: TRBJ2-1
CDR3: CASSPLAGYNEQFF
DNA: TGTGCCAGCAGCCCGCTAGCGGGCTACAATGAGCAGTTCTTC

V: TRBV5-1
D: TRBD1
size: -
J: TRBJ1-2
CDR3: CASSSLTGGDYGYTF
DNA: TGCGCCAGCAGCTCTTTGACAGGGGGGGACTATGGCTACACCTTC

V: TRBV14
D: TRBD1
size: -
J: TRBJ2-1
CDR3: CASSRLGQGTFGRSNEQFF
DNA: TGTGCCAGCAGCCGCTTGGGACAGGGTACTTTTGGGCGGAGCAATGAGCAGTTCTTC

V: TRBV9
D: TRBD2
size: -
J: TRBJ2-1
CDR3: CASSVGGGGAVEQFF
DNA: TGTGCCAGCAGCGTAGGCGGCGGGGGGGCGGTTGAGCAGTTCTTC

V: TRBV27
D: TRBD1
size: few
J: TRBJ1-1
CDR3: CASSSSDRGRVAEAFF
DNA: TGTGCCAGCAGTTCATCGGACAGGGGGCGTGTGGCTGAAGCTTTCTTT

V: TRBV5-1
D: TRBD1
size: -
J: TRBJ2-2
CDR3: CASSLAGTGVNTGELFF
DNA: TGCGCCAGCAGCTTGGCCGGGACAGGGGTAAACACCGGGGAGCTGTTTTTT

V: TRBV27
D: -
size: once
J: TRBJ2-1
CDR3: CASSGRLLGEEQFF
DNA: TGTGCCAGCAGTGGCCGACTTTTAGGGGAAGAGCAGTTCTTC

V: TRBV18
D: TRBD1
size: -
J: TRBJ1-2
CDR3: CASSPPGQGNYGYTF
DNA: TGTGCCAGCTCACCACCGGGACAGGGAAACTATGGCTACACCTTC

V: TRBV3-1/TRBV3-2
D: TRBD2
size: -
J: TRBJ2-7
CDR3: CASSSGGPYEQYF
DNA: TGTGCCAGCAGCAGCGGGGGGCCCTACGAGCAGTACTTC

V: TRBV5-1
D: -
size: -
J: TRBJ2-1
CDR3: CASSLAGQGWANEQFF
DNA: TGCGCCAGCAGCTTGGCCGGCCAGGGGTGGGCCAATGAGCAGTTCTTC

V: TRBV5-4
D: -
size: once
J: TRBJ2-3
CDR3: CAGGTVSTDTQYF
DNA: TGTGCCGGAGGGACAGTAAGCACAGATACGCAGTATTTT

V: TRBV28
D: TRBD1
size: -
J: TRBJ1-2
CDR3: CANRRQGEDGYTF
DNA: TGTGCCAATAGGCGACAGGGGGAGGATGGCTACACCTTC

V: TRBV2
D: -
size: -
J: TRBJ2-7
CDR3: CASSSLYEQYF
DNA: TGTGCCAGCAGTTCCCTTTACGAGCAGTACTTC

V: TRBV6-5
D: TRBD2
size: -
J: TRBJ2-5
CDR3: CASKRDLGMRTQYF
DNA: TGTGCCAGCAAGCGGGACCTTGGTATGAGGACCCAGTACTTC

V: TRBV2
D: -
size: -
J: TRBJ1-3
CDR3: CAGSFGPTNSGNTIYF
DNA: TGTGCCGGAAGCTTCGGCCCGACTAACTCTGGAAACACCATATATTTT

V: TRBV2
D: -
size: -
J: TRBJ2-7
CDR3: CASSDTGSSYEQYF
DNA: TGTGCCAGCAGTGATACAGGGTCATCCTACGAGCAGTACTTC

V: TRBV7-7
D: TRBD1
size: -
J: TRBJ2-2
CDR3: CASSLDRGDTGELFF
DNA: TGTGCCAGCAGCTTAGACAGGGGGGACACCGGGGAGCTGTTTTTT

V: TRBV9
D: -
size: -
J: TRBJ1-2
CDR3: CASSSRGEVNYGYTF
DNA: TGTGCCAGCAGCAGCAGAGGCGAGGTCAACTATGGCTACACCTTC

V: TRBV28
D: TRBD1
size: -
J: TRBJ2-7
CDR3: CASSLVRRDRADEQYF
DNA: TGTGCCAGCAGTCTAGTTCGCCGGGACAGGGCCGACGAGCAGTACTTC

V: TRBV6-5
D: TRBD1
size: few
J: TRBJ1-1
CDR3: CASMRGTGLIEAFF
DNA: TGTGCCAGCATGAGGGGGACAGGGCTGATTGAAGCTTTCTTT

V: TRBV5-1
D: -
size: -
J: TRBJ2-7
CDR3: CASSSGVVDEQYF
DNA: TGCGCCAGCAGCTCAGGGGTGGTCGACGAGCAGTACTTC

V: TRBV7-2
D: -
size: -
J: TRBJ2-7
CDR3: CASSPKVSPRGYEQYF
DNA: TGTGCCAGCAGCCCAAAAGTGTCTCCCCGAGGCTACGAGCAGTACTTC

V: TRBV5-1
D: -
size: once
J: TRBJ2-2
CDR3: CASSRIGTGLRDTGELFF
DNA: TGCGCCAGCAGCCGGATAGGCACAGGGCTGAGGGACACCGGGGAGCTGTTTTTT

V: TRBV7-2
D: TRBD1
size: -
J: TRBJ1-5
CDR3: CASSAADRGRNQPQHF
DNA: TGTGCCAGCAGCGCCGCCGACAGGGGGCGAAATCAGCCCCAGCATTTT

V: TRBV20-1
D: -
size: -
J: TRBJ1-1
CDR3: CSASVGGAEAFF
DNA: TGCAGTGCTAGTGTCGGGGGTGCTGAAGCTTTCTTT

V: TRBV6-2/TRBV6-3
D: -
size: once
J: TRBJ2-1
CDR3: CASSYLLESGSSSYNEQFF
DNA: TGTGCCAGCAGTTACCTCCTCGAATCCGGGTCCAGCTCCTACAATGAGCAGTTCTTC

V: TRBV3-1/TRBV3-2
D: TRBD1
size: -
J: TRBJ2-7
CDR3: CASSPRPGTGIYEQYF
DNA: TGTGCCAGCAGCCCCCGCCCCGGGACAGGGATTTACGAGCAGTACTTC

V: TRBV5-8
D: -
size: -
J: TRBJ2-7
CDR3: CASSPEGTHSSYEQYF
DNA: TGTGCCAGCAGCCCGGAGGGGACCCATAGCTCCTACGAGCAGTACTTC

V: TRBV9
D: -
size: -
J: TRBJ2-7
CDR3: CASSAGLVYEQYF
DNA: TGTGCCAGCAGCGCCGGACTTGTCTACGAGCAGTACTTC

V: TRBV3-1/TRBV3-2
D: TRBD2
size: -
J: TRBJ2-1
CDR3: CASSQGAGGPYNEQFF
DNA: TGTGCCAGCAGCCAAGGGGCGGGGGGGCCGTACAATGAGCAGTTCTTC

V: TRBV2
D: -
size: -
J: TRBJ1-2
CDR3: CASSSTGLDGYTF
DNA: TGTGCCAGCAGCTCCACAGGGTTGGATGGCTACACCTTC

V: TRBV6-5
D: -
size: -
J: TRBJ1-2
CDR3: CASSYQTEANYGYTF
DNA: TGTGCCAGCAGTTATCAGACGGAGGCTAACTATGGCTACACCTTC

V: TRBV18
D: TRBD2
size: -
J: TRBJ2-1
CDR3: CASSPYRAGGLNEQFF
DNA: TGTGCCAGCTCACCTTACAGAGCGGGGGGGCTCAATGAGCAGTTCTTC

V: TRBV6-5
D: TRBD2
size: -
J: TRBJ2-1
CDR3: CASRTRERTRNEQFF
DNA: TGTGCCAGCAGGACCAGGGAAAGGACTAGGAATGAGCAGTTCTTC

V: TRBV6-5
D: -
size: -
J: TRBJ1-6
CDR3: CASSYQGTTGSPLHF
DNA: TGTGCCAGCAGTTATCAGGGGACGACGGGGTCACCCCTCCACTTT

V: TRBV28
D: TRBD1
size: -
J: TRBJ1-3
CDR3: CASRSDRAGNTIYF
DNA: TGTGCCAGCAGATCCGACAGGGCTGGAAACACCATATATTTT

V: TRBV4-1
D: -
size: -
J: TRBJ2-5
CDR3: CASSPERYQETQYF
DNA: TGCGCCAGCAGCCCAGAGAGGTATCAAGAGACCCAGTACTTC

V: TRBV6-2/TRBV6-3
D: TRBD1
size: -
J: TRBJ2-7
CDR3: CASRPGTVYEQYF
DNA: TGTGCCAGCAGACCTGGGACAGTTTACGAGCAGTACTTC

V: TRBV19
D: TRBD1
size: -
J: TRBJ1-2
CDR3: CASSTGQNYGYTF
DNA: TGTGCCAGTAGTACGGGACAGAACTATGGCTACACCTTC

V: TRBV11-3
D: TRBD1
size: -
J: TRBJ2-6
CDR3: CASSLEAGTGGRSGANVLTF
DNA: TGTGCCAGCAGCTTAGAGGCCGGGACAGGGGGCCGCTCTGGGGCCAACGTCCTGACTTTC

V: TRBV30
D: TRBD1
size: -
J: TRBJ2-1
CDR3: CAWSTGGKNEQFF
DNA: TGTGCCTGGAGTACAGGGGGCAAAAATGAGCAGTTCTTC

V: TRBV7-2
D: -
size: -
J: TRBJ1-1
CDR3: CASSSRGSGNTEAFF
DNA: TGTGCCAGCAGCTCTCGAGGGAGCGGGAACACTGAAGCTTTCTTT

V: TRBV14
D: -
size: -
J: TRBJ1-5
CDR3: CASSPGIVRQYCDQPQHF
DNA: TGTGCCAGCAGCCCTGGTATCGTGAGACAGTATTGCGATCAGCCCCAGCATTTT

V: TRBV5-1
D: -
size: once
J: TRBJ1-6
CDR3: CASSARDTHSPLHF
DNA: TGCGCCAGCAGCGCCCGGGACACTCATTCACCCCTCCACTTT

V: TRBV7-2
D: -
size: -
J: TRBJ2-5
CDR3: CASTSGLFGYF
DNA: TGTGCCAGCACCTCGGGGTTGTTTGGATACTTC

V: TRBV27
D: TRBD2
size: -
J: TRBJ2-2
CDR3: CASTGGGGANTGELFF
DNA: TGTGCCAGCACCGGCGGCGGGGGGGCGAACACCGGGGAGCTGTTTTTT

V: TRBV30
D: TRBD1
size: -
J: TRBJ1-5
CDR3: CAWSSRGPSQPQHF
DNA: TGTGCCTGGAGTTCGAGGGGGCCTAGCCAGCCCCAGCATTTT

V: TRBV21-1
D: -
size: -
J: TRBJ1-4
CDR3: CASSKIQMSTNEKLFF
DNA: TGTGCCAGCAGCAAGATACAGATGTCAACTAATGAAAAACTGTTTTTT

V: TRBV5-1
D: TRBD1
size: -
J: TRBJ1-5
CDR3: CASSPGQGNQPQHF
DNA: TGCGCCAGCAGCCCCGGACAGGGAAATCAGCCCCAGCATTTT

V: TRBV5-1
D: TRBD1
size: few
J: TRBJ1-1
CDR3: CASSPRGQGAWTEAFF
DNA: TGCGCCAGCAGCCCCCGGGGACAGGGGGCGTGGACTGAAGCTTTCTTT

V: TRBV2
D: TRBD1
size: once
J: TRBJ2-1
CDR3: CASIGDRGNNEQFF
DNA: TGTGCCAGCATAGGGGACAGGGGAAACAATGAGCAGTTCTTC

V: TRBV5-6
D: TRBD1
size: -
J: TRBJ2-1
CDR3: CASSLGTGFNEQFF
DNA: TGTGCCAGCAGCTTAGGGACAGGGTTCAATGAGCAGTTCTTC

V: TRBV3-1/TRBV3-2
D: TRBD2
size: -
J: TRBJ2-5
CDR3: CASSQDSGVGETQYF
DNA: TGTGCCAGCAGCCAAGATAGCGGGGTTGGGGAGACCCAGTACTTC

V: TRBV13
D: -
size: -
J: TRBJ2-1
CDR3: CASSGRDSSSYNEQFF
DNA: TGTGCCAGCAGCGGAAGGGACTCAAGCTCCTACAATGAGCAGTTCTTC

V: TRBV2
D: TRBD1
size: -
J: TRBJ1-2
CDR3: CASSRDSLGPNYGYTF
DNA: TGTGCCAGCAGCCGGGACAGTTTGGGGCCTAACTATGGCTACACCTTC